The T cell receptor (beta chain) under discussion was sequenced for a study of siplizumab effects on memory and regulatory T cells. Study outcomes and limitations: Tregs proliferating in siplizumab cultures lacked confirmation of their suppressive function.

The CDR3 covers 17 residues. Deletions cut 0 bases from V and 2 bases from J, with 14 bases between. Germline V CDR1 and CDR2: LGHNT, FRNRAP. Assay: immunoSEQ multiplex PCR; the TCRdb copy retains only in-frame clones and omits some. Of around 110,000 clones listed, about 95% are singletons. Comments on this clone: Its cognate antigen is unknown.

The rearrangement links TRBV12-5 to TRBJ1-5, with D possibly TRBD1 on 5 matching bases. The TCR comes from a human donor in good health. The sequenced material came from non-Treg CD4+ T cells sorted from blood. This CDR3 is CASGLVTWGGGNQPQHF. Here the CDR3 DNA reads TGTGCTAGTGGTTTGGTCACCTGGGGAGGGGGCAATCAGCCCCAGCATTTT.